These 15 T cell receptor beta chains originate from one sample sequenced in a study of blood T cell repertoires in COVID-19. Libraries were prepared by immunoSEQ multiplex PCR; TCRdb keeps only in-frame clonotypes and omits some of them. The data contain roughly 200,000 clones, 85% to 90% of them singletons. Sequenced: PBMCs or T cells enriched from blood (not recorded which). Receptor source: a man between 25 and 39 years old who had recovered from COVID-19.

The V and J genes are TRBV27 and TRBJ1-5; D call uncertain. The length of the CDR3 is 13 residues. V was trimmed by 3 bases and J by 7 bases, leaving 10 bases between them. In germline, CDR1 is MNHEY, CDR2 SMNVEV (reference sequence). The CDR3 sequence: CASSFRGSQPQHF. In nucleotides, the CDR3 is TGTGCCAGCAGTTTCAGAGGTTCCCAGCCCCAGCATTTT.

CDR3 residues: CASSLAGAGSYNSPLHF. Here the CDR3 DNA reads TGTGCCAGCAGCTTAGCAGGGGCCGGCTCCTATAATTCACCCCTCCACTTT. The chain recombines TRBV7-6 with TRBJ1-6; perhaps TRBD1 as D (5 bases). Germline V gives CDR1 SGHVS, CDR2 FNYEAQ. The CDR3 is made up of 17 amino acids. The ends were cut back, 0 bases at V and 0 bases at J, with 9 bases in the middle. The whole variable domain, filled in from reference TRBV7-6 and TRBJ1-6, reads GAGVSQSPRYKVTKRGQDVALRCDPISGHVSLYWYRQALGQGPEFLTYFNYEAQQDKSGLPNDRFSAERPEGSISTLTIQRTEQRDSAMYRCASSLAGAGSYNSPLHFGNGTRLTVT.

The chain is built from TRBV30 and TRBJ2-7; weak D call: TRBD1 (6 bases). CDR1 and CDR2 from the germline V gene are GTSNPN and SVGIG (reference sequence). V was cut by 1 base and J by 2 bases, with 15 bases left in between. The CDR3 sequence is 15 residues long. Written as DNA, the CDR3 is TGTGCCTGGAGTGGATTAGGGGGTATAACCTACGAGCAGTACTTC. It translates to CAWSGLGGITYEQYF.

V usage is TRBV11-2 and J usage is TRBJ2-6; TRBD2 is a possible D gene (5 bases). The ends were cut back, 5 bases at V and 0 bases at J, with 11 bases in the middle. This CDR3 contains 16 residues. Per the germline V gene, CDR1 is SGHAT and CDR2 is FQNNGV. The CDR3 bases are TGTGCCAGCAGCCCGTCCCGGGACTCTGGGGCCAACGTCCTGACTTTC. Protein product: CASSPSRDSGANVLTF.

V gene TRBV2 combines with J gene TRBJ2-3; TRBD1 matches at 7 bases. With 5 bases clipped from V and 4 bases from J, the junction kept 12 bases outside the gene matches. There are 16 residues in the CDR3. CDR1 is SNHLY, CDR2 FYNNEI, per germline. This chain's CDR3 is CASSKDRARGSDTQYF. The CDR3 DNA follows: TGTGCCAGCAGTAAAGACAGGGCCCGGGGTTCAGATACGCAGTATTTT. The complete variable domain, with remaining parts taken from reference TRBV2 and TRBJ2-3, reads EPEVTQTPSHQVTQMGQEVILRCVPISNHLYFYWYRQILGQKVEFLVSFYNNEISEKSEIFDDQFSVERPDGSNFTLKIRSTKLEDSAMYFCASSKDRARGSDTQYFGPGTRLTVL.

The rearrangement links TRBV15 to TRBJ1-1; D is ambiguous. V shed 1 base and J shed 1 base, with 4 bases lying between them. The CDR3 sequence is 13 residues long. The germline V gene encodes CDR1 LNHNV and CDR2 YYDKDF (reference sequence). In nucleotides, the CDR3 is TGTGCCACCAGCAGAGTCAAGAACACTGAAGCTTTCTTT. Its translation is CATSRVKNTEAFF.

The chain has TRBV5-5 and TRBJ2-3; the D gene is possibly TRBD2 (6 bases). Germline lookup yields CDR1 SGHKS and CDR2 YYEKEE (reference sequence). The CDR3 consists of 15 residues. The ends were cut back, 1 base at V and 2 bases at J, with 11 bases in the middle. As DNA, the CDR3 is TGTGCCAGCAGCTTGTTCGGGGGTTCCACAGATACGCAGTATTTT. Amino acids: CASSLFGGSTDTQYF.

The gene calls are TRBV18 and TRBJ2-3, with TRBD2 matching over 8 bases. This CDR3 has 16 residues. Germline values: CDR1 KGHSH, CDR2 LQKENI. V dropped 0 bases and J dropped 2; count of bases not matched to a gene: 4. CDR3 in amino acids: CASSPPTRGATDTQYF. The CDR3 DNA reads as TGTGCCAGCTCACCACCGACGCGGGGGGCCACAGATACGCAGTATTTT. Filled out from reference TRBV18 and TRBJ2-3, the complete variable domain reads NAGVMQNPRHLVRRRGQEARLRCSPMKGHSHVYWYRQLPEEGLKFMVYLQKENIIDESGMPKERFSAEFPKEGPSILRIQQVVRGDSAAYFCASSPPTRGATDTQYFGPGTRLTVL.

This clone was observed a handful of times. The V gene is TRBV15, the J gene TRBJ2-5, with 11 bases that match TRBD1. The V gene end was trimmed by 1 base and the J gene end by 6 bases; junction bases not matched to a gene: 4. The CDR3 contains 15 residues. Per germline, CDR1 LNHNV and CDR2 YYDKDF (reference sequence). The CDR3 DNA sequence: TGTGCCACCAGCAGAGGGGACAGGGGGTGGCAGACCCAGTACTTC. Encoded protein: CATSRGDRGWQTQYF.

The chain links TRBV11-2 to TRBJ2-3; perhaps TRBD2 as D (6 bases). The V and J ends lost 3 bases and 3 bases respectively, with 16 bases between them. CDR1 and CDR2 from the germline V gene are SGHAT and FQNNGV. CDR3 size: 16 residues. In nucleotides, the CDR3 is TGTGCCAGCAGCTTGATCCCGGGAGAGAGGACAGATACGCAGTATTTT. Amino acids: CASSLIPGERTDTQYF.

This chain connects TRBV27 to TRBJ1-2; 7 bases agree with TRBD1. V shed 5 bases, J shed 5 bases, and the junction held 2 bases outside the gene matches. The CDR3 consists of 12 residues. CDR1 is MNHEY, CDR2 SMNVEV, per germline (reference sequence). The CDR3 here is CASSAQGYGYTF. CDR3 DNA sequence: TGTGCCAGCAGTGCACAGGGGTATGGCTACACCTTC.

The chain employs TRBV11-3 and TRBJ2-2, with 9 bases matching TRBD1. Germline-derived CDR1 and CDR2 are SGHNT and YENEEA. This CDR3 spans 19 amino acids. Germline trimming cut 1 base from V and 7 bases from J; bases unmatched to any gene: 16. The CDR3 sequence is CASSLGSTGGPRDSGELFF. The CDR3 nucleotides read TGTGCCAGCAGCTTAGGGTCCACAGGGGGCCCTAGGGATAGCGGGGAGCTGTTTTTT.

V is TRBV30 and J is TRBJ2-1, with 8 positions matching TRBD2. In germline, CDR1 is GTSNPN, CDR2 SVGIG (reference sequence). The CDR3 runs 15 residues. V trimming: 2 bases; J trimming: 7 bases; junction bases outside the gene matches: 10. Written as DNA, the CDR3 is TGTGCCTGGAGTTTGAGGAGCGGGAGTGGAAATGAGCAGTTCTTC. Encoded protein: CAWSLRSGSGNEQFF.

The chain employs TRBV5-1 and TRBJ1-1; 9 bases fit TRBD1. The length of the CDR3 is 15 residues. CDR1 and CDR2 (germline): SGHRS, YFSETQ. V lost 7 bases to trimming and J lost 4 bases; unmatched junction nucleotides: 11. The CDR3 protein is CASRFGDRVITEAFF. CDR3 bases: TGCGCCAGCCGTTTCGGGGACAGGGTAATCACTGAAGCTTTCTTT.

The chain recombines TRBV4-2 with TRBJ2-7, with TRBD1 as a possible D gene (6 bases). Germline CDR1 is LGHNA and CDR2 is YNFKEQ. CDR3 length: 16 amino acids. Trimming removed 1 base at V and 2 bases at J, with 15 bases between. CDR3 amino acids: CASSQVAGERTYEQYF. As DNA, the CDR3 is TGTGCCAGCAGCCAAGTAGCAGGGGAGCGTACCTACGAGCAGTACTTC.